These 7 T cell receptor beta chains were sequenced from one sample in a study of T cell changes during pregnancy in multiple sclerosis (dated 2019 in TCRdb). Library prep was done by the immunoSEQ multiplex PCR assay. Sourced from immuneACCESS, this table was stored by TCRdb with only in-frame sequences that have V and J called. A share of the clones is absent; for the studies checked, an unresolved V gene accounts for under half, and the remainder has no known explanation. Here the sample has approximately 52,000 clones; 85% to 95% occur a single time. The ten largest make up around 0.9% of the sample. Sequences were derived from CD4+ T cells from peripheral blood mononuclear cells, sampled in the second trimester of pregnancy. The origin of the receptors is a female donor in good health, enrolled as a control in a pregnancy study.

The rearrangement links TRBV5-4 to TRBJ2-4, with 7 bases lining up with TRBD1. The trim removed 3 bases at V and 0 bases at J, leaving 6 bases unmatched. Germline CDR1 SGHNT, CDR2 YYREEE (reference sequence). The CDR3 extends over 16 amino acids. Written as DNA, the CDR3 is TGTGCCAGCAGCTCGGGACAGAAACTAGCCAAAAACATTCAGTACTTC. Encoded protein: CASSSGQKLAKNIQYF.

The chain employs TRBV6-1 and TRBJ1-2; weak D call: TRBD1 (6 bases). Germline V gene data show CDR1 as MNHNS and CDR2 as SASEGT. CDR3 size: 15 residues. V shed 1 base and J shed 3 bases, with 12 bases lying between them. The CDR3 protein is CASSEGPRGDYGYTF. Written as DNA, the CDR3 is TGTGCCAGCAGTGAAGGTCCCAGGGGTGACTATGGCTACACCTTC.

This rearrangement joins TRBV5-1 to TRBJ2-7; D gene ambiguous. This CDR3 is 13 amino acids long. Trimming shortened V by 5 bases and J by 2 bases, and 11 bases separated the two germline ends. Germline values: CDR1 SGHRS, CDR2 YFSETQ. CDR3 residues: CASSFDMTYEQYF. CDR3 bases: TGCGCCAGCAGTTTTGACATGACCTACGAGCAGTACTTC.

This clone was seen only a few times. The chain uses TRBV5-1 and TRBJ1-1; 8 bases map to TRBD1. The germline gives CDR1 SGHRS, CDR2 YFSETQ. The junction had 2 bases not matched to a gene; V was cut back by 3 bases and J by 4 bases. The CDR3 runs 13 residues. The CDR3 is CASSSTGGTEAFF. CDR3 bases: TGCGCCAGCAGCTCCACAGGGGGCACTGAAGCTTTCTTT.

Written as DNA, the CDR3 is TGTGCCAGCAGTGGGACAGGTCGGCATGGCTACACCTTC. Translating gives CASSGTGRHGYTF. This chain links TRBV2 with TRBJ1-2; 7 nucleotides line up with TRBD1. V lost 4 bases to trimming and J lost 6 bases; unmatched junction nucleotides: 5. From germline, CDR1 is SNHLY and CDR2 FYNNEI. The CDR3 consists of 13 residues.

This clone appeared a single time. The V call is TRBV19, the J call TRBJ1-1, with D uncertain. Germline CDR1 reads LNHDA; CDR2 reads SQIVND (reference sequence). This CDR3 is 14 amino acids long. Trimming removed 1 base from V and 0 bases from J, with 6 bases in between. CDR3 sequence reads: CASSIVDMNTEAFF. The CDR3 DNA reads TGTGCCAGTAGTATAGTAGATATGAACACTGAAGCTTTCTTT.

This clone was observed once. The rearrangement joins TRBV9 to TRBJ1-1; D not certain. This CDR3 contains 14 residues. CDR1 is SGDLS, CDR2 YYNGEE, per germline. The V gene lost 0 bases and the J gene lost 0 bases, with 6 bases spanning the gap. In DNA, the CDR3 is TGTGCCAGCAGCGTAGGACGGGTGAACACTGAAGCTTTCTTT. This translates into CASSVGRVNTEAFF.